Below, one TCR beta chain is given with its context. The antigen remains undetermined. 13 Jbeta primers and 60 Vbeta primers were used for the PCR. Produced via immunoSEQ multiplex PCR; TCRdb's table is partial and in-frame only. The table lists roughly 110,000 clones. This specimen comes from a study of cytomegalovirus exposure and HLA in healthy donors. Study at large: Among over 350 genotyped donors, roughly 81% fell in the Caucasian-associated ancestry cluster.

CDR3 length equals 13 residues. Germline V gene data show CDR1 as SEHNR and CDR2 as FQNEAQ (reference sequence). V was pared by 5 bases and J by 3 bases, with 3 bases of the junction left unmatched. Study outcomes and limitations: When a later analysis was performed, an Asian-associated ancestry cluster reportedly had fewer N-insertions than the roughly 730-donor mean.

The TCR comes from a man aged 40-55 years in good health and CMV-seropositive. Sequencing was carried out using PBMCs. V usage is TRBV7-9 and J usage is TRBJ2-7; 8 nucleotides agree with TRBD1. DNA of the CDR3: TGTGCCAGCAGCGGAGGGACAGGCTACGAGCAGTACTTC. Protein: CASSGGTGYEQYF.